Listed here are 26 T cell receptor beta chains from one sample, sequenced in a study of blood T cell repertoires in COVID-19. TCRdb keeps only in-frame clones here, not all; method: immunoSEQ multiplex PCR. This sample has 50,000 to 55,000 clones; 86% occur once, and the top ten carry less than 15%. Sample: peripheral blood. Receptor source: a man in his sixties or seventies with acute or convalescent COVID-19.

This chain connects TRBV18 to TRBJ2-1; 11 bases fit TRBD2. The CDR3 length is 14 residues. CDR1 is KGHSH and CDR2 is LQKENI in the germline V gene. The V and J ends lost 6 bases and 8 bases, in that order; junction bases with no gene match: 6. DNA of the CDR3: TGTGCCAGCTCGCCAGGGACTAGCGGCGATGAGCAGTTCTTC. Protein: CASSPGTSGDEQFF.

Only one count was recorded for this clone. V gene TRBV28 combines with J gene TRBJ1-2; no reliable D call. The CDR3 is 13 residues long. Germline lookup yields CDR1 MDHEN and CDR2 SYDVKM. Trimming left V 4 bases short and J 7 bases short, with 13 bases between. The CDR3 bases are TGTGCCAGCAGTTCCCCTGGAGGCCGTGGCTACACCTTC. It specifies CASSSPGGRGYTF.

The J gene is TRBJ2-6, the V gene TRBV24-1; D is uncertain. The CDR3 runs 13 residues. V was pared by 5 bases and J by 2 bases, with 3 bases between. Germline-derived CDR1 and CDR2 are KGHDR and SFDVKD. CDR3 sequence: CATSVTGANVLTF. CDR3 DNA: TGTGCCACCAGTGTAACTGGGGCCAACGTCCTGACTTTC.

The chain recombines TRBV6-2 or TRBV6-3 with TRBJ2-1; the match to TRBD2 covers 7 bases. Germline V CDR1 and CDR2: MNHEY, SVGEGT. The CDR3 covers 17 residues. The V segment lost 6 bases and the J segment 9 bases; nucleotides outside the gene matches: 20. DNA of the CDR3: TGTGCCAGCAGCGTGACGGGACTAAGCCTCCTCGGGGCTGAGCAGTTCTTC. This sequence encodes CASSVTGLSLLGAEQFF.

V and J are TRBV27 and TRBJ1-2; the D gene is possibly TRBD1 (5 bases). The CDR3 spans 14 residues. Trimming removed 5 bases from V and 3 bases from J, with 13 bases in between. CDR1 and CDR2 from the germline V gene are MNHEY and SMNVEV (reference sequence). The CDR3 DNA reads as TGTGCCAGCAGTGCGCGCCAGGGCGACTATGGCTACACCTTC. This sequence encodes CASSARQGDYGYTF.

The CDR3, as DNA: TGTGCCAGCAGGCGGACAGGGTCCGATAATTCACCCCTCCACTTT. It encodes CASRRTGSDNSPLHF. The chain combines TRBV2 with TRBJ1-6; TRBD1 agrees at 8 bases. Germline V CDR1 and CDR2: SNHLY, FYNNEI. J gave up 5 bases and V 6 bases, and 6 bases lay outside the gene matches. The CDR3 length is 15 residues.

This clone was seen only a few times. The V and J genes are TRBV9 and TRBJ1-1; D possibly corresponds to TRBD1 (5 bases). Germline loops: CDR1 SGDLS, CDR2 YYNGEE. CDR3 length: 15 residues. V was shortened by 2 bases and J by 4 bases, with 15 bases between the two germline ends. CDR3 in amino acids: CASSVDPRGGTEAFF. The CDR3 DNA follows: TGTGCCAGCAGCGTGGACCCCCGCGGGGGCACTGAAGCTTTCTTT. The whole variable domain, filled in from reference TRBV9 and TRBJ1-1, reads DSGVTQTPKHLITATGQRVTLRCSPRSGDLSVYWYQQSLDQGLQFLIQYYNGEERAKGNILERFSAQQFPDLHSELNLSSLELGDSALYFCASSVDPRGGTEAFFGQGTRLTVV.

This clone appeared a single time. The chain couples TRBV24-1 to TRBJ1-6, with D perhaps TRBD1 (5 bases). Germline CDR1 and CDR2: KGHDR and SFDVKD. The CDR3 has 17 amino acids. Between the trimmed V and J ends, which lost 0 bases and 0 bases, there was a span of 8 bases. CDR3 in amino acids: CATSDLAGLSYNSPLHF. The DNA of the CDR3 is TGTGCCACCAGTGATTTGGCGGGGCTCTCCTATAATTCACCCCTCCACTTT.

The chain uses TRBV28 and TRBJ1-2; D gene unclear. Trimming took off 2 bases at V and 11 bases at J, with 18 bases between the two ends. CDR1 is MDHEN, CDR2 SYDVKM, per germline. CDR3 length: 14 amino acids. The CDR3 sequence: CASSLELVLVGYTF. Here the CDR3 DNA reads TGTGCCAGCAGTTTAGAGCTGGTTCTAGTTGGTTACACCTTC.

The chain's CDR3 is CSASQAHEQYF. The CDR3, as DNA: TGCAGTGCTAGCCAGGCCCACGAGCAGTACTTC. The V and J genes are TRBV20-1 and TRBJ2-7; D remains ambiguous. Looked up from germline, CDR1 is DFQATT and CDR2 is SNEGSKA (reference sequence). Between the trimmed V and J ends, which lost 3 bases and 5 bases, there was a span of 8 bases. CDR3 size: 11 residues.

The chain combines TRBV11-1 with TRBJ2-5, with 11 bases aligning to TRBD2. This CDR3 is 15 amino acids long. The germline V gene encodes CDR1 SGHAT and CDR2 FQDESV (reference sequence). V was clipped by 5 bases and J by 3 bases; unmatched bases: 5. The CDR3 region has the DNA TGTGCCAGCAGCCCCAGACTAGCGGGAAAAGAGACCCAGTACTTC. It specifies CASSPRLAGKETQYF.

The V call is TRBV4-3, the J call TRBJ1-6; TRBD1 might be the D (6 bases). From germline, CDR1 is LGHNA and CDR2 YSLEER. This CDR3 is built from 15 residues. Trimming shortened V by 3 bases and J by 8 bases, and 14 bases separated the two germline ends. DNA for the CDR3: TGCGCCAGCAGCCAGGAGGGGGGGGCGTATTCACCCCTCCACTTT. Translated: CASSQEGGAYSPLHF.

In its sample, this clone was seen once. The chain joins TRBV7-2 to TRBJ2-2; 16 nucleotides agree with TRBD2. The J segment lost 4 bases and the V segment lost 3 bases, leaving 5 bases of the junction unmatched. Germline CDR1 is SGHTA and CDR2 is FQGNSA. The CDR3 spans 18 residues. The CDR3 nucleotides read TGTGCCAGCAGCTTGGGACTAGCGGGAGGGCGCGCCACCGGGGAGCTGTTTTTT. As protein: CASSLGLAGGRATGELFF.

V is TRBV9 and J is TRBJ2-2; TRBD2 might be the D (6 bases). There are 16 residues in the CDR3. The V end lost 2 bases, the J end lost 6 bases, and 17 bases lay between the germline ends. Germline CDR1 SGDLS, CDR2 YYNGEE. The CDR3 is CASSVLEGLPAGELFF. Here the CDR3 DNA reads TGTGCCAGCAGCGTCCTCGAGGGACTCCCGGCCGGGGAGCTGTTTTTT.

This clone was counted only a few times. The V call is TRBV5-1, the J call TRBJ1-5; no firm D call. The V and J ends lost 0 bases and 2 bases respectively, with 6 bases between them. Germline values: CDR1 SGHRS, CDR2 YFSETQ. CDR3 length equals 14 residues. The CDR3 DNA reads TGCGCCAGCAGCTTGGAGGGAGGCAATCAGCCCCAGCATTTT. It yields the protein CASSLEGGNQPQHF. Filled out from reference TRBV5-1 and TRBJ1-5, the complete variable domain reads KAGVTQTPRYLIKTRGQQVTLSCSPISGHRSVSWYQQTPGQGLQFLFEYFSETQRNKGNFPGRFSGRQFSNSRSEMNVSTLELGDSALYLCASSLEGGNQPQHFGDGTRLSIL.

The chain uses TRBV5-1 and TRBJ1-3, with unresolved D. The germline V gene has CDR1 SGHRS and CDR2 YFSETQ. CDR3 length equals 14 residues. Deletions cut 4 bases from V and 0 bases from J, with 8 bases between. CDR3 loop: CASSASHSGNTIYF. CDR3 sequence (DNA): TGCGCCAGCAGCGCTAGCCACTCTGGAAACACCATATATTTT.

The CDR3 DNA reads TGTGCCAGCAGTTCCCCCGGACAGGGGAAGGGAGATACGCAGTATTTT. It codes for CASSSPGQGKGDTQYF. The chain employs TRBV28 and TRBJ2-3, with 9 bases identical to TRBD1. The CDR3 has 16 amino acids. Germline CDR1 reads MDHEN; CDR2 reads SYDVKM. V lost 4 bases to trimming and J lost 5 bases; unmatched junction nucleotides: 10.

CDR3 coding DNA: TGTGCCAGCGCTGGGGCAGGGATTGAAAAACTGTTTTTT. This gives the protein CASAGAGIEKLFF. The chain joins TRBV11-2 to TRBJ1-4; the D gene is possibly TRBD1 (5 bases). CDR1 is SGHAT, CDR2 FQNNGV, per germline. V was cut by 8 bases and J by 7 bases, with 14 bases left in between. There are 13 residues in the CDR3.

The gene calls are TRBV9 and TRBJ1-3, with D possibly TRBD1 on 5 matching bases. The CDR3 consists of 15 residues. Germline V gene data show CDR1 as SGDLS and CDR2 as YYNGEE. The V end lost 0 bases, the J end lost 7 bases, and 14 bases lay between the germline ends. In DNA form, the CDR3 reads TGTGCCAGCAGCGTAGGAAAAGCAGGGCTGAACACCATATATTTT. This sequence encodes CASSVGKAGLNTIYF. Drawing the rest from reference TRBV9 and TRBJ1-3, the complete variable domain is DSGVTQTPKHLITATGQRVTLRCSPRSGDLSVYWYQQSLDQGLQFLIQYYNGEERAKGNILERFSAQQFPDLHSELNLSSLELGDSALYFCASSVGKAGLNTIYFGEGSWLTVV.

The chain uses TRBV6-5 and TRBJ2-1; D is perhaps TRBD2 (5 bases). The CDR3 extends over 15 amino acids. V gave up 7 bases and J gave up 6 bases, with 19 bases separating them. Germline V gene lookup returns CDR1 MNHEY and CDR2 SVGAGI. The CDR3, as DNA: TGTGCCAGCATGAGAGGGCTAGCTGCACTCAATGAGCAGTTCTTC. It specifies CASMRGLAALNEQFF.

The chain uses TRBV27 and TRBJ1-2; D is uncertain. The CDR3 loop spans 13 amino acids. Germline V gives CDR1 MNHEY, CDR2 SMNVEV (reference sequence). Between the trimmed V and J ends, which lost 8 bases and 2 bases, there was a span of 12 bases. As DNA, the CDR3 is TGTGCCAGCGGTTACTCGCCGAACTATGGCTACACCTTC. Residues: CASGYSPNYGYTF.

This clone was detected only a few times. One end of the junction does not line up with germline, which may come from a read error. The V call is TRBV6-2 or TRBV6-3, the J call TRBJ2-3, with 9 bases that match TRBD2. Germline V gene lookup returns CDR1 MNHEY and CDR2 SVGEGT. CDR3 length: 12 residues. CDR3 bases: TGTGCCAGCAGTTACTTAGCGGGGGCCGAGGATTTT. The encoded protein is CASSYLAGAEDF.

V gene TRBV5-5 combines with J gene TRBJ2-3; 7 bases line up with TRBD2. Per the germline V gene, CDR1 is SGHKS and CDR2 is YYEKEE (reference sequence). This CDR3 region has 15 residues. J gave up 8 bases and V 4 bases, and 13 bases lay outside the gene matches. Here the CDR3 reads CASSPSGPMVGTQYF. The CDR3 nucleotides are TGTGCCAGCAGCCCTAGCGGACCCATGGTGGGTACGCAGTATTTT.

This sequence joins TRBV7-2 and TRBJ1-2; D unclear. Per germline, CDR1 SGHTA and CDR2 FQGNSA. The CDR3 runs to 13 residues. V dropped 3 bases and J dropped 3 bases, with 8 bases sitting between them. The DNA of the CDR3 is TGTGCCAGCAGCTTGGGGAGAGACTATGGCTACACCTTC. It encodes CASSLGRDYGYTF.

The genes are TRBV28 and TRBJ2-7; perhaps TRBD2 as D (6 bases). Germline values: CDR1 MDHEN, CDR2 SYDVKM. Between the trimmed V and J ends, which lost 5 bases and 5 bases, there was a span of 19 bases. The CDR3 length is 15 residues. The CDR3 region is CASSQSLGGVHEQYV. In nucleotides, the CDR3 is TGTGCCAGCAGTCAAAGCTTGGGAGGAGTCCACGAGCAGTACGTC.

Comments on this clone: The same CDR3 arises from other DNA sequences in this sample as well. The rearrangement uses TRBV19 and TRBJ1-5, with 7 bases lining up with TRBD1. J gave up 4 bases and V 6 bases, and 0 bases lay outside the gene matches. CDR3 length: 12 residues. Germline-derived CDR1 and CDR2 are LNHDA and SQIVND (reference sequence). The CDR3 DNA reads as TGTGCCAGTAGCAGGGGGAATCAGCCCCAGCATTTT. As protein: CASSRGNQPQHF. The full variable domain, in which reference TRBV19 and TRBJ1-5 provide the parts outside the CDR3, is DGGITQSPKYLFRKEGQNVTLSCEQNLNHDAMYWYRQDPGQGLRLIYYSQIVNDFQKGDIAEGYSVSREKKESFPLTVTSAQKNPTAFYLCASSRGNQPQHFGDGTRLSIL.